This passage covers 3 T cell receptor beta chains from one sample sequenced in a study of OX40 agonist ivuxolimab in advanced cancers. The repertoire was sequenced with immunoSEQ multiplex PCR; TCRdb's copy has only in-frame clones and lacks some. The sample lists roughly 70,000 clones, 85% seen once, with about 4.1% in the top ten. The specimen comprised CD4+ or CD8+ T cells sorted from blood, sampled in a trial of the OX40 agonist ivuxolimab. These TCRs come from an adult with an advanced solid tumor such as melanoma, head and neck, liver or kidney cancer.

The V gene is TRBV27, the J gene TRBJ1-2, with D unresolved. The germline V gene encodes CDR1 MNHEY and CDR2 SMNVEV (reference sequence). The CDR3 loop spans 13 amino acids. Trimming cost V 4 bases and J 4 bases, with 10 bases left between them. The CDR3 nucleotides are TGTGCCAGCAGTTCTTTGATAACCTATGGCTACACCTTC. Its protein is CASSSLITYGYTF.

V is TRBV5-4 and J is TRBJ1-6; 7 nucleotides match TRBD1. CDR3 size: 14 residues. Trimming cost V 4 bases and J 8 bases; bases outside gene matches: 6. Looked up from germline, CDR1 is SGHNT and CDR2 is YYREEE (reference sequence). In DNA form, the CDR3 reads TGTGCCAGCAGCCGCTTAGGGGGCGATTCACCCCTCCACTTT. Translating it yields CASSRLGGDSPLHF.

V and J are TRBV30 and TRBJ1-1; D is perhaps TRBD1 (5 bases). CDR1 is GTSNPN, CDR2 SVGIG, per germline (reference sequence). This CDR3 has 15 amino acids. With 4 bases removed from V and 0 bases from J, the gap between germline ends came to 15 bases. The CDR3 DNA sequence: TGTGCCTGGAAGGTGGCAGGGCGCATGAACACTGAAGCTTTCTTT. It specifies CAWKVAGRMNTEAFF.